This T cell receptor (beta chain) is drawn from a study of T cell responses to AZD1222 COVID-19 vaccine. Overall study: Second doses at about 4 or about 12 weeks were pooled. Study-wide results and caveats: CD4 TCRs linked to vaccination spanned spike, dominating at 160-218 and 743-854. Donors were largely white British and mainly female; clonal diversity was possibly underestimated. Unmutated variant regions reportedly attract nearly half of all spike-specific TCRs.

This CDR3 has 12 residues. Germline CDR1 SQVTM, CDR2 ANQGSEA. Trimming cost V 1 base and J 0 bases, with 4 bases left between them. The method was immunoSEQ multiplex PCR; TCRdb's version includes in-frame clones alone and lacks a portion of them. Among about 30,000 clones listed, just over 90% were seen once. Regarding this clone: Its antigen is still unknown.

The chain carries TRBV29-1 and TRBJ2-7; D gene ambiguous. The specimen was peripheral blood, collected on day 0 of AZD1222 vaccination. This receptor was obtained from an adult in good health. CDR3 sequence (DNA): TGCAGCGTTGAAGTGGTCTCCTACGAGCAGTACTTC. Amino acids: CSVEVVSYEQYF.